The source of this T cell receptor beta chain is a study of blood T cell repertoires in COVID-19. Looking at the study overall: COVID-19 samples collected from the United States, Italy and Spain covered acute and convalescent phases. Nucleic acid was either cDNA or gDNA, and it came from T cells, B-cell-depleted T cells, or PBMCs.

In the authors' methods: For nucleated cells, counts were estimated from reference gene primer amplification. Clones were sequenced by immunoSEQ multiplex PCR, and TCRdb holds only the in-frame ones, with some missing. Clone size and the V and J calls come from that table; the DNA yielded D and trimming. The table records around 70,000 clones, roughly 84% of them present only once. The CDR3 covers 13 residues. V lost 6 bases, J lost 1 base, and 10 bases lay in between. Germline V CDR1 and CDR2: LGHNT, FRNRAP. The specimen sequenced was peripheral blood. The gene calls are TRBV12-5 and TRBJ2-7; D perhaps matches TRBD1 (6 bases). The sequence came from a woman aged 45 to 65 with acute or convalescent COVID-19. The CDR3 reads CASGKDSSYEQYF. DNA for the CDR3: TGTGCTAGTGGCAAGGACAGTTCCTACGAGCAGTACTTC.